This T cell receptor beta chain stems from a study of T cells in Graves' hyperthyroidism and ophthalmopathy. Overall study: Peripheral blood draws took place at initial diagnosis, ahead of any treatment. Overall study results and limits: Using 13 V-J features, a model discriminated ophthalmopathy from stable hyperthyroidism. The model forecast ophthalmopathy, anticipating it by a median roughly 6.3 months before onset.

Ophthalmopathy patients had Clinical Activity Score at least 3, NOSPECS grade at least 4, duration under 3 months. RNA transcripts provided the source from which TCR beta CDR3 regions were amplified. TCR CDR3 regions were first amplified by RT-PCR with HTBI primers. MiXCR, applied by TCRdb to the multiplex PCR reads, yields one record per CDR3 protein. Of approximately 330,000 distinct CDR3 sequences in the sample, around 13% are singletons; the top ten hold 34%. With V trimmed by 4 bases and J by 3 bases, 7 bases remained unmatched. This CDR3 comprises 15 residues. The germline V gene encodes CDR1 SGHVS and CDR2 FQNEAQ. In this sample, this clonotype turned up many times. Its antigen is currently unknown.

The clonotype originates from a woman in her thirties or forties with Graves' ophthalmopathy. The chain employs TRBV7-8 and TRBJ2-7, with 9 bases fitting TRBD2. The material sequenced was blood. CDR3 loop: CASSSTGTSHYEQYF. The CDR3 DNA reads TGTGCCAGCAGCTCAACCGGGACTAGCCACTACGAGCAGTACTTC.